This is a list of T cell receptor beta chains from one sample in a study of blood T cell repertoires in COVID-19. Repertoires were generated with immunoSEQ multiplex PCR, while TCRdb's copy carries only in-frame clones and drops some. The sample yields approximately 97,000 clones, 85% seen once. The sample was peripheral blood. The source is an elderly man with acute or convalescent COVID-19. Both conserved end residues are part of each CDR3. The D gene is left open where the match is weak. Size is stated for part of the rows, as once, few or many counts, or as a class when the clone is expanded.

>-|16|-|TRBV11-2|TRBJ2-7
TGTGCCAGCACCCCCCTGTGGGCGGGCGGGTCCTACGAGCAGTACTTC
CASTPLWAGGSYEQYF
>TRBD2|15|-|TRBV10-2|TRBJ2-3
TGCGCCAGCAGAGAACTAGCGGGCGGCACAGATACGCAGTATTTT
CASRELAGGTDTQYF
>TRBD2|15|-|TRBV19|TRBJ2-5
TGTGCCAGTAGGGGACTAGTCATCGCTAGTGAGACCCAGTACTTC
CASRGLVIASETQYF
>-|15|-|TRBV30|TRBJ1-2
TGTGCCTGGAGTGTTGGGGGCTCCTACTCCTATGGCTACACCTTC
CAWSVGGSYSYGYTF
>-|14|few|TRBV11-3|TRBJ2-1
TGTGCCAGCAGCCCACGGCAGGGCTCGAGTGAGCAGTTCTTC
CASSPRQGSSEQFF
>TRBD2|15|once|TRBV7-2|TRBJ2-5
TGTGCCAGCAGCTTGGGGAGCGGGAGTGGTGAGACCCAGTACTTC
CASSLGSGSGETQYF
>TRBD2|14|-|TRBV11-3|TRBJ2-5
TGTGCCAGCAGCTCGACTAGCGAACAAGAGACCCAGTACTTC
CASSSTSEQETQYF
>-|15|-|TRBV4-1|TRBJ2-7
TGCGCCAGCAGCCAAGAGGCTCCCCAGATTTACGAGCAGTACTTC
CASSQEAPQIYEQYF
>-|13|once|TRBV27|TRBJ2-3
TGTGCCAGCACCTCTCCCAGCACAGATACGCAGTATTTT
CASTSPSTDTQYF
>TRBD1|17|-|TRBV19|TRBJ2-2
TGTGCCAGTAGATCGATTACCGGGACAGGGGACACCGGGGAGCTGTTTTTT
CASRSITGTGDTGELFF
>-|14|-|TRBV9|TRBJ1-2
TGTGCCAGCAGCGTAGACCCCCAGGGTGAGGGCTACACCTTC
CASSVDPQGEGYTF
>TRBD2|14|-|TRBV6-5|TRBJ2-5
TGTGCCTCCAAGAGTGCGGGAGGACTTGAGACCCAGTACTTC
CASKSAGGLETQYF
>-|13|-|TRBV9|TRBJ2-3
TGTGCCAGCAGCTTCAGTAGCACAGATACGCAGTATTTT
CASSFSSTDTQYF
>-|10|-|TRBV30|TRBJ1-1
TGTGCCTGGAATGCCGGGAGGGCTTTCTTT
CAWNAGRAFF
>-|15|-|TRBV7-9|TRBJ1-1
TGTGCCAGCAGCCCCCGGGGGGTCCCGGGAACTGAAGCTTTCTTT
CASSPRGVPGTEAFF
>-|14|once|TRBV6-1|TRBJ1-2
TGTGCCAGCAGTGAGGGGGGGATCGACTATGGCTACACCTTC
CASSEGGIDYGYTF
>-|12|-|TRBV28|TRBJ1-1
TGTGCCATTTCCCGGGGGTCCACTGAAGCTTTCTTT
CAISRGSTEAFF
>-|14|-|TRBV11-3|TRBJ2-1
TGTGCCAGCAGCTTGGGCCAGAAGTACAATGAGCAGTTCTTC
CASSLGQKYNEQFF
>-|11|-|TRBV12-3/TRBV12-4|TRBJ2-7
TGTGCCAGCAGTTTAGCGACAGAGCAGTACTTC
CASSLATEQYF
>-|15|-|TRBV7-9|TRBJ2-7
TGTGCCAGCAGCCCCCTTGGCGGGGGCGCCTACGAGCAGTACTTC
CASSPLGGGAYEQYF
>TRBD2|18|-|TRBV14|TRBJ2-1
TGTGCCAGCAGCCTCCCCGGGACTAGCGGGAAGAGCGACAATGAGCAGTTCTTC
CASSLPGTSGKSDNEQFF
>TRBD1|14|-|TRBV11-2|TRBJ1-4
TGTGCCAGCAGCCTCGGGACAGGGAGCGAAAAACTGTTTTTT
CASSLGTGSEKLFF
>-|13|-|TRBV5-1|TRBJ1-1
TGCGCCAGCAGCACAGAGGGAGTATCTGAAGCTTTCTTT
CASSTEGVSEAFF
>TRBD1|15|few|TRBV19|TRBJ1-6
TGTGCCAGTAGTGCCGGGACAGGGAGTTCCCCACCCCTCCACTTT
CASSAGTGSSPPLHF
>-|14|-|TRBV19|TRBJ2-3
TGTGCCAGTAGATCCCCTGGGGGGACAGATACGCAGTATTTT
CASRSPGGTDTQYF